These 15 T cell receptor beta chains originate from one sample sequenced in a study of shared clonotypes between healthy human individuals. Profiling relied on immunoSEQ multiplex PCR, and the TCRdb table lists in-frame clones only, not all of them. The sample includes approximately 2.1 million clones, over 90% of them seen just once. The specimen was naive CD4+ T cells from PBMCs. Subset given: CD45RA+ positively selected. The origin of the receptors is a young man in good health. Some clones in this sample may be carry-over from other donors' samples.

This chain links TRBV7-3 with TRBJ2-1; D is unresolved. The CDR3 consists of 15 residues. From germline, CDR1 is SGHTA and CDR2 FQGTGA. V lost 2 bases, J lost 4 bases, and 12 bases lay in between. Here the CDR3 DNA reads TGTGCCAGCAGCTTACGATCCAGAGTTTACAATGAGCAGTTCTTC. Translated, it gives CASSLRSRVYNEQFF.

CDR3 in amino acids: CASTRWPTSGKHEQYF. For the CDR3, the DNA is TGCGCCAGCACGAGATGGCCAACTAGCGGGAAACACGAGCAGTACTTC. The rearrangement links TRBV10-2 to TRBJ2-7; 10 nucleotides align to TRBD2. Trimming removed 7 bases from V and 5 bases from J; junction bases left unmatched: 14. There are 16 residues in the CDR3. The germline V gene encodes CDR1 WSHSY and CDR2 SAAADI.

This clone was found a few times. V usage is TRBV18 and J usage is TRBJ1-1; D uncertain. CDR3 length: 14 amino acids. Germline V gene sequence: CDR1 KGHSH, CDR2 LQKENI. Trimming shortened V by 5 bases and J by 6 bases, and 16 bases separated the two germline ends. The CDR3 spells CASSTLGGLAEAFF. The CDR3 coding sequence is TGTGCCAGCTCAACTTTGGGCGGATTAGCTGAAGCTTTCTTT.

This clone was recorded only once. This chain uses TRBV5-4 with TRBJ2-2; 8 bases are a match to TRBD1. CDR1 and CDR2 (germline): SGHNT, YYREEE (reference sequence). V dropped 0 bases and J dropped 3; count of bases not matched to a gene: 10. CDR3 length equals 18 residues. The CDR3 sequence: CASSLELIQGAHTGELFF. CDR3 in DNA: TGTGCCAGCAGCTTGGAGTTAATCCAGGGGGCGCACACCGGGGAGCTGTTTTTT.

The CDR3 DNA sequence: TGTGCCAGCAGCTCCGTAAGGGACTACGAGCAGTACTTC. Protein product: CASSSVRDYEQYF. The chain joins TRBV7-8 to TRBJ2-7; D is unresolved. With 4 bases removed from V and 3 bases from J, the gap between germline ends came to 10 bases. CDR3 length: 13 amino acids. CDR1 and CDR2 (germline): SGHVS, FQNEAQ.

The J gene is TRBJ1-4, the V gene TRBV18; D possibly corresponds to TRBD1 (5 bases). This CDR3 has 15 amino acids. CDR1 and CDR2 (germline): KGHSH, LQKENI. V lost 3 bases and J 6 bases, leaving 14 bases between the germline ends. This CDR3 is CASSPQGGFDEKLFF. CDR3 coding DNA: TGTGCCAGCTCACCTCAGGGAGGTTTTGATGAAAAACTGTTTTTT.

This sequence joins TRBV19 and TRBJ2-3; a weak D match, TRBD2 (5 bases). The CDR3 contains 16 residues. The germline V gene has CDR1 LNHDA and CDR2 SQIVND (reference sequence). Trimming took 10 bases from V and 4 from J, leaving 24 bases between them. The CDR3 protein is CATHSRSGISPDTQYF. The CDR3 nucleotides read TGTGCCACCCACTCTCGGTCGGGAATCTCCCCAGATACGCAGTATTTT.

This chain joins TRBV10-3 and TRBJ1-5; D remains ambiguous. The V gene lost 2 bases and the J gene lost 2 bases, with 7 bases spanning the gap. Germline CDR1 ENHRY, CDR2 SYGVKD. This CDR3 comprises 14 residues. The CDR3 nucleotides are TGTGCCATCAGTGAGGTTGGGGGCAATCAGCCCCAGCATTTT. Translation gives CAISEVGGNQPQHF.

The chain couples TRBV7-2 to TRBJ2-5, with 10 nucleotides matching TRBD1. The CDR3 loop spans 15 amino acids. The germline V gene encodes CDR1 SGHTA and CDR2 FQGNSA. The V segment lost 4 bases and the J segment 4 bases; nucleotides outside the gene matches: 6. CDR3 in DNA: TGTGCCAGCAGCTGGGGGGACAGGGGCGGAGAGACCCAGTACTTC. Translated, it gives CASSWGDRGGETQYF.

The gene calls are TRBV7-2 and TRBJ2-3, with 10 nucleotides matching TRBD2. The CDR3 is 17 amino acids. Trimming cost V 5 bases and J 4 bases; bases outside gene matches: 12. CDR1 and CDR2 (germline): SGHTA, FQGNSA. This CDR3 reads CASSPARLSGRPDTQYF. The CDR3 DNA is TGTGCCAGCAGCCCTGCCCGTCTTAGCGGGAGGCCAGATACGCAGTATTTT. The full variable domain, its missing parts supplied by reference TRBV7-2 and TRBJ2-3, is GAGVSQSPSNKVTEKGKDVELRCDPISGHTALYWYRQSLGQGLEFLIYFQGNSAPDKSGLPSDRFSAERTGGSVSTLTIQRTQQEDSAVYLCASSPARLSGRPDTQYFGPGTRLTVL.

This sequence joins TRBV28 and TRBJ1-5; a weak D match, TRBD1 (6 bases). CDR3 size: 10 residues. From germline, CDR1 is MDHEN and CDR2 SYDVKM. The germline V and J ends were trimmed by 4 bases and 16 bases, with 11 bases remaining between them. The CDR3 coding sequence is TGTGCCAGCAGTTACGACAGGTTACATTTT. Translation gives CASSYDRLHF.

This clone showed up just a few times. The rearrangement uses TRBV28 and TRBJ1-2; TRBD1 is a possible D gene (6 bases). Germline V gives CDR1 MDHEN, CDR2 SYDVKM. V was clipped by 7 bases and J by 4 bases, with 13 bases between them. The CDR3 spans 13 residues. Here the CDR3 reads CASTIDRLYGYTF. The CDR3 DNA reads TGTGCCAGCACCATAGACAGGCTCTATGGCTACACCTTC.

V is TRBV6-1 and J is TRBJ2-3, with 11 bases lining up with TRBD2. The CDR3 is 16 residues long. Germline CDR1 and CDR2: MNHNS and SASEGT. V trimming: 3 bases; J trimming: 0 bases; junction bases outside the gene matches: 2. The CDR3 is CASSDRLAGSTDTQYF. CDR3 sequence (DNA): TGTGCCAGCAGTGATAGACTAGCGGGGAGCACAGATACGCAGTATTTT.

Comments on this clone: The sample contains more than one DNA sequence encoding this CDR3. This chain uses TRBV5-1 with TRBJ1-4; D gene ambiguous. Germline V gene lookup returns CDR1 SGHRS and CDR2 YFSETQ. This CDR3 contains 14 residues. V shed 0 bases and J shed 6 bases, with 9 bases lying between them. The CDR3 region is CASSLGTSYEKLFF. For the CDR3, the DNA is TGCGCCAGCAGCTTGGGGACGAGTTATGAAAAACTGTTTTTT.

The V call is TRBV28, the J call TRBJ2-2; 11 positions match TRBD2. The CDR3 has 19 residues. CDR1 and CDR2 from the germline V gene are MDHEN and SYDVKM. J gave up 7 bases and V 0 bases, and 13 bases lay outside the gene matches. CDR3 sequence: CASSLWPGASGRSSGELFF. DNA for the CDR3: TGTGCCAGCAGTTTATGGCCCGGGGCTAGCGGGAGGAGTAGCGGGGAGCTGTTTTTT. Filled out from reference TRBV28 and TRBJ2-2, the complete variable domain reads DVKVTQSSRYLVKRTGEKVFLECVQDMDHENMFWYRQDPGLGLRLIYFSYDVKMKEKGDIPEGYSVSREKKERFSLILESASTNQTSMYLCASSLWPGASGRSSGELFFGEGSRLTVL.